The following is a T cell receptor (beta chain) sequence with its context. This CDR3 is also generated by other DNA sequences in the sample. The germline V gene has CDR1 KGHSH and CDR2 LQKENI. The germline V and J ends were trimmed by 3 bases and 0 bases, with 5 bases remaining between them. This CDR3 has 13 amino acids. The sample comes from a study of T cells after somatic rescue of genetic block. The repertoire was sequenced with immunoSEQ multiplex PCR; TCRdb's copy has only in-frame clones and lacks some. The data show about 67,000 clones, under 95% seen once. The sequence derives from a man aged 35 to 55. V is TRBV18 and J is TRBJ1-1; D gene uncertain. Sequencing used peripheral blood mononuclear cells (PBMCs). In nucleotides, the CDR3 is TGTGCCAGCTCACCGGTAATGAACACTGAAGCTTTCTTT. This translates into CASSPVMNTEAFF.